Listed here are 19 T cell receptor beta chains from one sample, sequenced in a study of OX40 agonist ivuxolimab in advanced cancers. This table comes from immunoSEQ multiplex PCR, and its TCRdb copy is limited to in-frame clones, with some not included. The sample comprises tens of thousands of clones, just under 85% of which are singletons, and 50% rests with the top ten. The source was CD4+ or CD8+ T cells sorted from blood, collected in a trial of the OX40 agonist ivuxolimab. These receptors all come from an adult with an advanced solid tumor such as melanoma, head and neck, liver or kidney cancer.

The V call is TRBV19, the J call TRBJ1-1, with 8 positions matching TRBD1. The V and J ends lost 3 bases and 0 bases, in that order; junction bases with no gene match: 3. The CDR3 has 15 amino acids. The V gene's germline CDR1 is LNHDA and CDR2 SQIVND (reference sequence). The CDR3 reads CASSIGTGMNTEAFF. CDR3 coding DNA: TGTGCCAGTAGTATCGGGACAGGAATGAACACTGAAGCTTTCTTT.

This chain joins TRBV9 and TRBJ2-7; D gene unclear. The CDR3 runs 14 residues. V gave up 3 bases and J gave up 1 base, with 11 bases separating them. Germline V CDR1 and CDR2: SGDLS, YYNGEE. CDR3 residues: CASSEGPGSYEQYF. CDR3 in DNA: TGTGCCAGCAGCGAAGGGCCCGGATCCTACGAGCAGTACTTC.

The J gene is TRBJ1-6, the V gene TRBV27; D not resolved. Germline V CDR1 and CDR2: MNHEY, SMNVEV (reference sequence). V gave up 6 bases and J gave up 8 bases, with 17 bases separating them. CDR3 size: 15 residues. Here the CDR3 reads CASSDSLPRDSPLHF. The CDR3 region has the DNA TGTGCCAGCAGCGACTCCCTCCCCCGGGATTCACCCCTCCACTTT.

The V call is TRBV11-2, the J call TRBJ2-2, with TRBD1 identical over 8 bases. Trimming took 4 bases from V and 8 from J; bases not matched to a gene: 18. The CDR3 has 18 amino acids. Germline assignment: CDR1 SGHAT and CDR2 FQNNGV. The CDR3 loop reads CASSSSGGAAGLTGELFF. The CDR3 region has the DNA TGTGCCAGCAGCTCTTCAGGGGGCGCAGCTGGTTTAACGGGGGAGCTGTTTTTT.

This rearrangement joins TRBV6-5 to TRBJ2-7; TRBD1 is a possible D gene (6 bases). Per the germline V gene, CDR1 is MNHEY and CDR2 is SVGAGI. The CDR3 runs to 15 residues. V was clipped by 6 bases and J by 0 bases, with 15 bases between them. In DNA form, the CDR3 reads TGTGCCAGCAGCCCCTGGCAGGGGAGCTCCTACGAGCAGTACTTC. Its protein is CASSPWQGSSYEQYF.

A few counts support this clone. The chain has TRBV19 and TRBJ2-2; D might be TRBD1 or TRBD2, each matching 7 bases. The CDR3 contains 15 residues. Trimming took off 3 bases at V and 7 bases at J, with 15 bases between the two ends. Looked up from germline, CDR1 is LNHDA and CDR2 is SQIVND (reference sequence). This CDR3 reads CASSMGGGLVGELFF. The CDR3 bases are TGTGCCAGTAGTATGGGAGGGGGCCTGGTCGGGGAGCTGTTTTTT.

V is TRBV4-2 and J is TRBJ2-7, with unresolved D. Per germline, CDR1 LGHNA and CDR2 YNFKEQ. The CDR3 has 17 amino acids. Trimming took 0 bases from V and 0 from J, leaving 15 bases between them. CDR3 protein: CASSQELGTSVSYEQYF. For the CDR3, the DNA is TGTGCCAGCAGCCAAGAACTGGGCACCTCCGTCTCCTACGAGCAGTACTTC.

CDR3 in DNA: TGCAGCGTTGAATTTCGCCGAACGGGGGCCTACGAGCAGTACTTC. This translates into CSVEFRRTGAYEQYF. This chain joins TRBV29-1 and TRBJ2-7; D perhaps matches TRBD2 (6 bases). V dropped 2 bases and J dropped 2 bases, with 16 bases sitting between them. Germline V gene data show CDR1 as SQVTM and CDR2 as ANQGSEA. The CDR3 totals 15 residues.

The chain employs TRBV9 and TRBJ2-3, with 10 bases aligning to TRBD2. CDR1 is SGDLS, CDR2 YYNGEE, per germline. V was clipped by 1 base and J by 0 bases; unmatched bases: 2. The CDR3 spans 16 residues. In nucleotides, the CDR3 is TGTGCCAGCAGCGTAAGTAGCGGGGGGAGCACAGATACGCAGTATTTT. Translated: CASSVSSGGSTDTQYF.

CDR3 amino acids: CASGLAEAFF. Written as DNA, the CDR3 is TGTGCCAGCGGGTTAGCTGAAGCTTTCTTT. The chain combines TRBV2 with TRBJ1-1; no reliable D call. The CDR3 is made up of 10 amino acids. Germline V gene data show CDR1 as SNHLY and CDR2 as FYNNEI. Trimming left V 8 bases short and J 6 bases short, with 7 bases between.

This chain joins TRBV19 and TRBJ1-1; D call uncertain. Germline V gene data show CDR1 as LNHDA and CDR2 as SQIVND (reference sequence). The CDR3 covers 15 residues. Trimming left V 9 bases short and J 5 bases short, with 22 bases between. The DNA of the CDR3 is TGTGCCAGCAGACCCTGGGATGGAGAGGGAACTGAAGCTTTCTTT. Protein sequence: CASRPWDGEGTEAFF.

The chain joins TRBV27 to TRBJ2-7; D not certain. V shed 4 bases and J shed 2 bases, with 3 bases lying between them. Germline V gene sequence: CDR1 MNHEY, CDR2 SMNVEV (reference sequence). The CDR3 loop spans 11 amino acids. CDR3 nucleotides: TGTGCCAGCAGTTCCCCCTACGAGCAGTACTTC. It codes for CASSSPYEQYF.

The chain has TRBV29-1 and TRBJ2-7; D is possibly TRBD1 (7 bases). Per germline, CDR1 SQVTM and CDR2 ANQGSEA. The V end lost 7 bases, the J end lost 2 bases, and 15 bases lay between the germline ends. The CDR3 is 13 amino acids. The CDR3 is CSAVGGTAYEQYF. The CDR3 bases are TGCAGCGCCGTAGGGGGGACAGCCTACGAGCAGTACTTC.

The chain combines TRBV29-1 with TRBJ1-1; no clear D gene. CDR3 length: 12 residues. Trimming took 4 bases from V and 2 from J, leaving 8 bases between them. Per the germline V gene, CDR1 is SQVTM and CDR2 is ANQGSEA. As DNA, the CDR3 is TGCAGCGTTGTCAACAGAAACACTGAAGCTTTCTTT. Encoded protein: CSVVNRNTEAFF.

The chain has TRBV6-5 and TRBJ2-1, with D hard to call. This CDR3 contains 14 residues. Germline lookup yields CDR1 MNHEY and CDR2 SVGAGI. V lost 5 bases to trimming and J lost 7 bases, with 15 bases between them. The CDR3 DNA reads TGTGCCAGCAGTCTAAACTGGCCGGCGAATGAGCAGTTCTTC. This translates into CASSLNWPANEQFF.

As regards this clone: The junction and the germline gene differ at one end; a read error may be behind it. The chain is built from TRBV9 and TRBJ2-5, with D possibly being TRBD1 (6 bases). The CDR3 is made up of 15 amino acids. Germline V lookup: CDR1 SGDLS, CDR2 YYNGEE. CDR3 coding DNA: TGTGCCAGCAGCGTAGCAGGGGCGGACCAAGAGACCCGGTACTTC. Translated, it gives CASSVAGADQETRYF.

The chain's CDR3 is CASSLFGGNSNQPQHF. Written as DNA, the CDR3 is TGTGCCAGCAGTTTATTTGGGGGCAATAGCAATCAGCCCCAGCATTTT. V gene TRBV27 combines with J gene TRBJ1-5; maybe TRBD1 (6 bases). The CDR3 totals 16 residues. CDR1 and CDR2 from the germline V gene are MNHEY and SMNVEV (reference sequence). The V end was cut by 1 base, the J end by 0 bases, with 10 bases between.

The V call is TRBV6-5, the J call TRBJ1-2; weak D call: TRBD1 (5 bases). Germline CDR1 is MNHEY and CDR2 is SVGAGI. This CDR3 has 13 residues. The ends were cut back, 2 bases at V and 7 bases at J, with 11 bases in the middle. This chain's CDR3 is CASSYPRVFGYTF. The CDR3 nucleotides are TGTGCCAGCAGTTACCCCAGGGTGTTTGGCTACACCTTC.

The V call is TRBV9, the J call TRBJ2-3, with 7 bases that match TRBD2. From germline, CDR1 is SGDLS and CDR2 YYNGEE. J gave up 2 bases and V 4 bases, and 13 bases lay outside the gene matches. This CDR3 has 17 residues. The CDR3 DNA reads as TGTGCCAGCAGCCCCGAGGGAGGGTGGGACCTCACAGATACGCAGTATTTT. Translating it yields CASSPEGGWDLTDTQYF.